The subject of this entry is one T cell receptor (beta chain). These data originate in a study of blood T cell repertoires in COVID-19. Turning to the study itself: COVID-19 samples collected from the United States, Italy and Spain covered acute and convalescent phases.

This CDR3 region has 17 residues. Trimming removed 4 bases from V and 4 bases from J; junction bases left unmatched: 7. Germline CDR1 and CDR2: LNHDA and SQIVND (reference sequence). Libraries were prepared by immunoSEQ multiplex PCR; TCRdb keeps only in-frame clonotypes and omits some of them. This table has tens of thousands of clones, about 80% appearing once. Specimen: peripheral blood. V and J are TRBV19 and TRBJ2-3, with 14 bases fitting TRBD2. This TCR was sampled from a human donor in a cohort sampled during active COVID-19. The CDR3 region is CASSTTTSGGAADTQYF. The CDR3 nucleotides are TGTGCCAGTAGTACGACGACTAGCGGGGGGGCGGCAGATACGCAGTATTTT.